A single sample is the source of the 31 T cell receptor beta chains below, sequenced in a study of chemoradiotherapy in HPV16-positive cancers. Repertoires were generated with immunoSEQ multiplex PCR, while TCRdb's copy carries only in-frame clones and drops some. The table records approximately 1,000 clones, roughly 80% of them present only once. The specimen was tumor tissue, collected from a patient who underwent chemoradiotherapy. These receptors came from a human donor with HPV-associated anogenital cancer.

This clone has only a few counts. The chain uses TRBV5-6 and TRBJ1-2; 10 bases are a match to TRBD1. The CDR3 is made up of 16 amino acids. Looked up from germline, CDR1 is SGHDT and CDR2 is YYEEEE. J was trimmed by 1 base and V by 0 bases; bases with no gene match: 3. The CDR3 loop reads CASSLVGTGVNYGYTF. The CDR3 DNA sequence: TGTGCCAGCAGCTTGGTGGGGACAGGGGTTAACTATGGCTACACCTTC.

This clone is hyperexpanded within its sample. J is TRBJ1-2 and V is TRBV15, with TRBD1 matching over 8 bases. Per germline, CDR1 LNHNV and CDR2 YYDKDF (reference sequence). This CDR3 has 16 residues. Trimming cost V 3 bases and J 3 bases; bases outside gene matches: 9. This CDR3 is CATSSGAGQGHYGYTF. The CDR3 nucleotides are TGTGCCACCAGCAGTGGGGCCGGACAGGGCCACTATGGCTACACCTTC.

This sequence joins TRBV10-1 and TRBJ1-2, with D unclear. Trimming stripped 5 bases from V and 4 bases from J, with 17 bases between. Germline CDR1 and CDR2: WNHNN and SYGVQD (reference sequence). This CDR3 has 15 residues. The CDR3 bases are TGCGCCAGCAGTCCTGTGGCAGGATGGGTCTATGGCTACACCTTC. Its protein is CASSPVAGWVYGYTF.

J is TRBJ2-7 and V is TRBV7-3; 8 bases are shared with TRBD2. The CDR3 runs to 14 residues. CDR1 is SGHTA, CDR2 FQGTGA, per germline. The V gene end was trimmed by 4 bases and the J gene end by 4 bases; junction bases not matched to a gene: 6. Here the CDR3 reads CASSSSGRGYEQYF. For the CDR3, the DNA is TGTGCCAGCAGCTCAAGCGGGAGAGGATACGAGCAGTACTTC. The full variable domain, rest sourced from reference TRBV7-3 and TRBJ2-7, is GAGVSQTPSNKVTEKGKYVELRCDPISGHTALYWYRQSLGQGPEFLIYFQGTGAADDSGLPNDRFFAVRPEGSVSTLKIQRTERGDSAVYLCASSSSGRGYEQYFGPGTRLTVT.

The rearrangement uses TRBV6-4 and TRBJ2-2, with TRBD2 as a possible D gene (5 bases). V lost 4 bases and J 3 bases, leaving 6 bases between the germline ends. The CDR3 spans 13 residues. The germline CDR1 and CDR2 sequences are MRHNA and SNTAGT. The CDR3 DNA reads TGTGCCAGCAGTGGGACTTACACCGGGGAGCTGTTTTTT. Amino acid sequence: CASSGTYTGELFF.

This clone was seen once. The chain links TRBV6-4 to TRBJ2-3; 9 bases fit TRBD2. The CDR3 runs to 12 residues. After removal of 2 bases from V and 9 bases from J, the junction contained 0 bases not matched to a gene. Germline CDR1 MRHNA, CDR2 SNTAGT. The CDR3: CASSDAGGTQYF. Here the CDR3 DNA reads TGTGCCAGCAGTGACGCGGGAGGGACGCAGTATTTT.

This chain joins TRBV5-4 and TRBJ2-6; 8 positions agree with TRBD1. The CDR3 runs to 17 residues. After removal of 6 bases from V and 2 bases from J, the junction contained 10 bases not matched to a gene. From germline, CDR1 is SGHNT and CDR2 YYREEE (reference sequence). The CDR3 protein is CASNGRGPPAGANVLTF. The CDR3 DNA sequence: TGTGCCAGCAACGGCAGGGGGCCTCCAGCTGGGGCCAACGTCCTGACTTTC.

V usage is TRBV19 and J usage is TRBJ2-2; D is unresolved. In germline, CDR1 is LNHDA, CDR2 SQIVND (reference sequence). The CDR3 extends over 15 amino acids. The germline V and J ends were trimmed by 7 bases and 6 bases, with 18 bases remaining between them. CDR3 DNA sequence: TGTGCCAGTACCGTGGCGTACTTCCCCCCCGGGGAGCTGTTTTTT. It codes for CASTVAYFPPGELFF.

This chain links TRBV5-4 with TRBJ2-2; a possible D gene is TRBD1 (7 bases). There are 17 residues in the CDR3. V was trimmed by 0 bases and J by 2 bases, leaving 14 bases between them. Germline V gene sequence: CDR1 SGHNT, CDR2 YYREEE (reference sequence). The CDR3 DNA follows: TGTGCCAGCAGCTTGGGCAGGGGGGAAGGCAACACCGGGGAGCTGTTTTTT. Its protein product is CASSLGRGEGNTGELFF.

The chain combines TRBV11-3 with TRBJ2-3; possible D gene TRBD2, 5 bases. Trimming took off 3 bases at V and 1 base at J, with 8 bases between the two ends. The CDR3 consists of 14 residues. The germline V gene encodes CDR1 SGHNT and CDR2 YENEEA. In nucleotides, the CDR3 is TGTGCCAGCAGCTTTGAGGGCGGCACAGATACGCAGTATTTT. Amino acids: CASSFEGGTDTQYF.

This clone showed up just once. V gene TRBV6-5 combines with J gene TRBJ1-5, with TRBD1 matching over 7 bases. Losses at the gene ends were 5 bases for V and 2 bases for J; bases not matched to a gene: 3. Germline CDR1 reads MNHEY; CDR2 reads SVGAGI. This CDR3 comprises 14 residues. CDR3 in DNA: TGTGCCAGCAGTCCCGGGACAGGCAATCAGCCCCAGCATTTT. Translation gives CASSPGTGNQPQHF.

The genes are TRBV27 and TRBJ2-1, with 7 bases lining up with TRBD1. After removal of 2 bases from V and 4 bases from J, the junction contained 2 bases not matched to a gene. CDR3 length equals 14 residues. The germline V gene has CDR1 MNHEY and CDR2 SMNVEV (reference sequence). CDR3 region: CASSLGQEYNEQFF. As DNA, the CDR3 is TGTGCCAGCAGTTTAGGACAGGAGTACAATGAGCAGTTCTTC.

The gene calls are TRBV11-2 and TRBJ1-1, with D unclear. Germline lookup yields CDR1 SGHAT and CDR2 FQNNGV. The CDR3 extends over 13 amino acids. The V end was cut by 1 base, the J end by 1 base, with 4 bases between. The DNA for the CDR3 is TGTGCCAGCAGCTTAGCCAGGAACACTGAAGCTTTCTTT. Its translation is CASSLARNTEAFF.

The genes are TRBV6-5 and TRBJ1-1; TRBD1 matches at 8 bases. This CDR3 has 13 amino acids. The germline gives CDR1 MNHEY, CDR2 SVGAGI. After removal of 10 bases from V and 7 bases from J, the junction contained 11 bases not matched to a gene. CDR3 DNA: TGTGCCACCTTTCAGACAGGGGTTGGTGAAGCTTTCTTT. It encodes CATFQTGVGEAFF.

This clone was seen a few times. This chain uses TRBV7-8 with TRBJ2-2, with D possibly TRBD2 on 6 matching bases. This CDR3 comprises 15 residues. CDR1 and CDR2 from the germline V gene are SGHVS and FQNEAQ. Trimming pared 5 bases from V and 4 bases from J, leaving 14 bases between. Here the CDR3 DNA reads TGTGCCAGCAGCCCCCAACTAGCAGGCACCGGGGAGCTGTTTTTT. It is translated as CASSPQLAGTGELFF.

The chain carries TRBV7-2 and TRBJ1-2; D perhaps matches TRBD1 (6 bases). The CDR3 spans 16 residues. Germline V CDR1 and CDR2: SGHTA, FQGNSA. Trimming stripped 7 bases from V and 6 bases from J, with 24 bases between. CDR3 DNA sequence: TGTGCCAGCACTCTAATTGGGGGGGCGTTGAGGCATGGCTACACCTTC. Its translation is CASTLIGGALRHGYTF.

This rearrangement joins TRBV4-3 to TRBJ2-3; D is unresolved. The CDR3 runs to 13 residues. V was clipped by 6 bases and J by 2 bases, with 9 bases between them. Germline CDR1 LGHNA, CDR2 YSLEER. In DNA form, the CDR3 reads TGCGCCAGCAGTGGGCAGGTCACAGATACGCAGTATTTT. It codes for CASSGQVTDTQYF.

The chain links TRBV7-9 to TRBJ1-6; no reliable D call. V lost 8 bases and J 6 bases, leaving 11 bases between the germline ends. CDR1 and CDR2 from the germline V gene are SEHNR and FQNEAQ (reference sequence). The CDR3 covers 13 residues. The chain's CDR3 is CASRPGINSPLHF. Written as DNA, the CDR3 is TGTGCCAGCCGCCCGGGGATTAATTCACCCCTCCACTTT.

The chain carries TRBV19 and TRBJ2-3; D perhaps matches TRBD2 (6 bases). The V end was cut by 5 bases, the J end by 0 bases, with 15 bases between. The CDR3 has 16 residues. Looked up from germline, CDR1 is LNHDA and CDR2 is SQIVND (reference sequence). CDR3 sequence: CASSPLAVASTDTQYF. CDR3 sequence (DNA): TGTGCCAGTAGTCCATTAGCGGTGGCTAGCACAGATACGCAGTATTTT.

This clone has only a few counts. The V call is TRBV19, the J call TRBJ2-7; a weak D match, TRBD1 (5 bases). The CDR3 has 14 residues. Germline V lookup: CDR1 LNHDA, CDR2 SQIVND (reference sequence). V was trimmed by 1 base and J by 6 bases, leaving 13 bases between them. The CDR3: CASSIGAGMVEQYF. The CDR3 nucleotides read TGTGCCAGTAGTATAGGGGCAGGGATGGTCGAGCAGTACTTC.

The gene calls are TRBV5-4 and TRBJ2-7, with 11 bases that match TRBD2. Germline V gene sequence: CDR1 SGHNT, CDR2 YYREEE (reference sequence). V lost 4 bases, J lost 8 bases, and 8 bases stayed unmatched. This CDR3 spans 14 amino acids. This CDR3 reads CASSLPGTSGKQYF. CDR3 nucleotides: TGTGCCAGCAGCCTACCCGGGACTAGCGGAAAGCAGTACTTC.

The gene calls are TRBV5-5 and TRBJ2-7; D is possibly TRBD2 (5 bases). V was shortened by 5 bases and J by 3 bases, with 15 bases between the two germline ends. From germline, CDR1 is SGHKS and CDR2 YYEKEE (reference sequence). CDR3 size: 14 residues. The CDR3 reads CASSYFTGDYEQYF. The CDR3 DNA reads TGTGCCAGCAGTTATTTTACCGGGGACTACGAGCAGTACTTC. The whole variable domain, filled in from reference TRBV5-5 and TRBJ2-7, reads DAGVTQSPTHLIKTRGQQVTLRCSPISGHKSVSWYQQVLGQGPQFIFQYYEKEERGRGNFPDRFSARQFPNYSSELNVNALLLGDSALYLCASSYFTGDYEQYFGPGTRLTVT.

This chain joins TRBV19 and TRBJ2-3; 9 bases line up with TRBD1. The junction had 9 bases not matched to a gene; V was cut back by 7 bases and J by 4 bases. The CDR3 runs to 15 residues. CDR1 is LNHDA and CDR2 is SQIVND in the germline V gene (reference sequence). Here the CDR3 reads CASTDPGQGPDTQYF. For the CDR3, the DNA is TGTGCCAGTACCGACCCGGGACAGGGACCAGATACGCAGTATTTT.

The genes are TRBV6-5 and TRBJ1-1, with a weak D call TRBD1 (5 bases). Looked up from germline, CDR1 is MNHEY and CDR2 is SVGAGI. The CDR3 has 15 residues. V lost 7 bases and J 0 bases, leaving 15 bases between the germline ends. The CDR3 is CASTHASGVNTEAFF. The CDR3 DNA follows: TGTGCCAGCACTCACGCCTCGGGGGTGAACACTGAAGCTTTCTTT.

This clone occurred a few times. The rearrangement uses TRBV6-1 and TRBJ1-6; possible D gene TRBD1, 6 bases. V shed 7 bases and J shed 8 bases, with 18 bases lying between them. The CDR3 runs to 15 residues. Germline CDR1 and CDR2: MNHNS and SASEGT. The CDR3 loop reads CASTPGAGEYSPLHF. The CDR3 DNA is TGTGCCAGCACCCCAGGGGCAGGAGAATATTCACCCCTCCACTTT.

This sequence joins TRBV27 and TRBJ2-1, with 14 bases lining up with TRBD2. Germline trimming cut 6 bases from V and 5 bases from J; bases unmatched to any gene: 9. The CDR3 runs 17 residues. Germline V CDR1 and CDR2: MNHEY, SMNVEV (reference sequence). The CDR3 bases are TGTGCCAGCAGCCCTGGGACTAGCGGGAGTAAGAACAATGAGCAGTTCTTC. Protein: CASSPGTSGSKNNEQFF.

The chain uses TRBV7-8 and TRBJ2-1; D not certain. The ends were cut back, 5 bases at V and 7 bases at J, with 18 bases in the middle. The CDR3 totals 15 residues. From germline, CDR1 is SGHVS and CDR2 FQNEAQ. The CDR3 spells CASSRTLAAENEQFF. Written as DNA, the CDR3 is TGTGCCAGCAGCCGGACGCTTGCCGCCGAAAATGAGCAGTTCTTC.

This clone was seen a single time. The chain couples TRBV5-1 to TRBJ2-4, with 11 bases that match TRBD1. J gave up 7 bases and V 0 bases, and 6 bases lay outside the gene matches. This CDR3 region has 16 residues. Germline V gives CDR1 SGHRS, CDR2 YFSETQ. CDR3 amino acids: CASSLDPGQGVNIQYF. The CDR3 coding sequence is TGCGCCAGCAGCTTGGATCCGGGACAGGGGGTGAACATTCAGTACTTC.

The V call is TRBV9, the J call TRBJ2-3, with D uncertain. V gave up 6 bases and J gave up 0 bases, with 14 bases separating them. Germline V CDR1 and CDR2: SGDLS, YYNGEE. CDR3 length equals 15 residues. CDR3 amino acids: CASTPAVYSTDTQYF. DNA of the CDR3: TGTGCCAGCACCCCAGCAGTCTATAGCACAGATACGCAGTATTTT.

The J gene is TRBJ1-1, the V gene TRBV27; the match to TRBD1 covers 8 bases. Germline assignment: CDR1 MNHEY and CDR2 SMNVEV (reference sequence). The length of the CDR3 is 16 residues. With V trimmed by 5 bases and J by 5 bases, 13 bases remained unmatched. The CDR3 protein is CASSPTQTGEETEAFF. The CDR3 bases are TGTGCCAGCAGTCCCACACAGACAGGGGAGGAAACTGAAGCTTTCTTT.

V is TRBV7-2 and J is TRBJ2-3; 13 bases fit TRBD2. CDR3 size: 16 residues. Losses at the gene ends were 10 bases for V and 4 bases for J; bases not matched to a gene: 11. The germline V gene has CDR1 SGHTA and CDR2 FQGNSA. CDR3 in DNA: TGTGCCACCAACCAACTAGCGGGGGGGATGGCAGATACGCAGTATTTT. The encoded protein is CATNQLAGGMADTQYF.